Below, one T cell receptor (beta chain) is given with its context. Germline CDR1 and CDR2: MDHEN and SYDVKM. Deletions cut 6 bases from V and 2 bases from J, with 26 bases between. This CDR3 spans 18 amino acids. The source of the sample is a study of response to subunit inactivated influenza vaccine. TCRdb fed the RT-PCR reads into MiXCR, producing one record per CDR3 protein. The repertoire holds about 170,000 distinct CDR3 sequences, with approximately 12% as singletons. The same data also went into a second study, on T cells expressing NK-cell markers. From that report: Template switching by 5'RACE with UMIs generated the TCR beta cDNA. Each TCR beta repertoire originated in sorted T cells that were CD3+CD56+NKG2C+, CD3+CD56+NKG2C- or CD3+CD56-NKG2C+. NKG2C+ dominant clonotype frequencies in six or seven donors were roughly 1.0-7.5% of CD8+ T cells. The CD3+CD56-NKG2C+ fraction of a handful of donors was likewise dominated by these clonotypes. Certain NKG2C+ T cell clones were expanded, and their HCMV specificity remained unclear.

Sequencing used CD8+ T cells sorted from PBMCs, obtained 11 to 12 days after vaccination. This sequence was found in a man in his fifties or sixties who received an inactivated influenza vaccine. The chain couples TRBV28 to TRBJ2-7, with D maybe TRBD1 (6 bases). The CDR3 sequence: CASRHTDTGKERPYEQYF. The CDR3 bases are TGTGCCAGCAGGCATACCGATACAGGGAAAGAGAGACCCTACGAGCAGTACTTC.